These T cell receptor beta chains were read from a single sample in a study of Ad26.COV2.S vaccination and SARS-CoV-2 variants. This table comes from immunoSEQ multiplex PCR, and its TCRdb copy is limited to in-frame clones, with some not included. The data contain tens of thousands of clones, 65% to 90% of them singletons. Material: peripheral blood, obtained after recovery from COVID-19. These receptor sequences come from a human donor who had recovered from COVID-19. Each CDR3 is given with its conserved first and last residue. D genes are given only for firm matches. Expanded clones get a size class; other rows say once, few or many, or leave the size out.

clone_size: .; v_call: TRBV7-8; d_call: .; j_call: TRBJ2-1; cdr3_nt: TGTGCCAGCAGCCCCACAAGGGATGAGCAGTTCTTC; cdr3_aa: CASSPTRDEQFF
clone_size: .; v_call: TRBV27; d_call: .; j_call: TRBJ1-2; cdr3_nt: TGTGCCAGCAGTTTATCGGGGGCAGGGGCCGTCTATGGCTACACCTTC; cdr3_aa: CASSLSGAGAVYGYTF
clone_size: .; v_call: TRBV21-1; d_call: .; j_call: TRBJ1-5; cdr3_nt: TGTGCCAGCAGGTGTGATTTAGCTACATGGCATCATCAGCCCCAGCATTTT; cdr3_aa: CASRCDLATWHHQPQHF
clone_size: .; v_call: TRBV5-1; d_call: TRBD2; j_call: TRBJ2-3; cdr3_nt: TGCGCCAGCAGCTTAGCGGGAGCGTCCACAGATACGCAGTATTTT; cdr3_aa: CASSLAGASTDTQYF
clone_size: .; v_call: TRBV6-5; d_call: .; j_call: TRBJ1-2; cdr3_nt: TGTGCCAGCAGTTACTCTAACTATGGCTACACCTTC; cdr3_aa: CASSYSNYGYTF
clone_size: .; v_call: TRBV6-1; d_call: .; j_call: TRBJ2-1; cdr3_nt: TGTGCCAGCATCCCGGGGGCTAGCCGGAACAATGAGCAGTTCTTC; cdr3_aa: CASIPGASRNNEQFF
clone_size: .; v_call: TRBV25-1; d_call: TRBD1; j_call: TRBJ2-3; cdr3_nt: TGTGCCAGCACCAAGGACAGGGAAGGGGATACGCAGTATTTT; cdr3_aa: CASTKDREGDTQYF
clone_size: .; v_call: TRBV19; d_call: TRBD1; j_call: TRBJ2-4; cdr3_nt: TGTGCCAGTAGTCCTACGGGACAGAGGAACATTCAGTACTTC; cdr3_aa: CASSPTGQRNIQYF
clone_size: few; v_call: TRBV28; d_call: .; j_call: TRBJ1-2; cdr3_nt: TGTGCCAGCAGCATAGGGGGGGTAGGATATGGCTACACCTTC; cdr3_aa: CASSIGGVGYGYTF
clone_size: .; v_call: TRBV5-6; d_call: .; j_call: TRBJ1-3; cdr3_nt: TGTGCCAGCAGCTTGGAGGACCGTAACACCATATATTTT; cdr3_aa: CASSLEDRNTIYF
clone_size: .; v_call: TRBV28; d_call: .; j_call: TRBJ2-6; cdr3_nt: TGTGCCAGCAGTTTGACACCCTTCCGGGGCGAAAGCAACGTCCTGACTTTC; cdr3_aa: CASSLTPFRGESNVLTF
clone_size: .; v_call: TRBV18; d_call: .; j_call: TRBJ2-5; cdr3_nt: TGTGCCAGCTCACCGAGGGGAGAGGGAGAGACCCAGTACTTC; cdr3_aa: CASSPRGEGETQYF
clone_size: .; v_call: TRBV5-6; d_call: .; j_call: TRBJ2-3; cdr3_nt: TGTGCCAGCAGCTTCGGACAGTCAGATACGCAGTATTTT; cdr3_aa: CASSFGQSDTQYF
clone_size: .; v_call: TRBV3-1/TRBV3-2; d_call: .; j_call: TRBJ1-6; cdr3_nt: TGTGCCAGCAGCAAACGGTCGACAGCGACTAACCGCTATAATTCACCCCTCCACTTT; cdr3_aa: CASSKRSTATNRYNSPLHF
clone_size: few; v_call: TRBV3-1/TRBV3-2; d_call: TRBD2; j_call: TRBJ2-1; cdr3_nt: TGTGCCAGCAGCCAACCAGCGGGGGGGCCTAATGAGCAGTTCTTC; cdr3_aa: CASSQPAGGPNEQFF
clone_size: .; v_call: TRBV11-2; d_call: .; j_call: TRBJ2-1; cdr3_nt: TGTGCCAGCAGCTTATCTGGGGGGCCCGGCGAGAATGAGCAGTTCTTC; cdr3_aa: CASSLSGGPGENEQFF
clone_size: .; v_call: TRBV27; d_call: TRBD1; j_call: TRBJ1-4; cdr3_nt: TGTGCCAGCAGGCCACAGGGGCCCGAGGCGGTACTGTTTTTT; cdr3_aa: CASRPQGPEAVLFF